Below, 10 T cell receptor beta chains from the same sample are listed, as sequenced in a study of regulatory T cells in long-lasting Graves disease. HTBI primers from iRepertoire and Arm-PCR of CDR3 regions yielded the TCR beta libraries. TCRdb recomputed calls from the multiplex PCR reads with MiXCR, one row per CDR3 protein. This table holds about 540,000 distinct CDR3 sequences, 13% found once. Time point given: newly diagnosed GD, antithyroid drugs for less than 3 months. Extracted PBMC RNA gave rise to the TCR library. A further study also used this sample, focusing on T cells in Graves' hyperthyroidism and ophthalmopathy.

Sequencing used peripheral blood mononuclear cells (PBMCs), obtained at new diagnosis, from a patient treated with antithyroid drugs. Every receptor here comes from a man aged 30-40 years with Graves disease.

This clonotype was counted at least ten times. The J gene is TRBJ2-7, the V gene TRBV7-9, with 7 nucleotides matching TRBD1. Trimming took 5 bases from V and 3 from J; bases not matched to a gene: 7. Germline V gives CDR1 SEHNR, CDR2 FQNEAQ (reference sequence). The CDR3 consists of 14 residues. CDR3 coding DNA: TGTGCCAGCAGCCCTATCGCAGGGGGCTACGAGCAGTACTTC. This sequence encodes CASSPIAGGYEQYF.

This clonotype was recorded many times. The V call is TRBV12-3 or TRBV12-4, the J call TRBJ2-2; the D gene is possibly TRBD1 (5 bases). The V gene lost 6 bases and the J gene lost 1 base, with 9 bases spanning the gap. There are 14 residues in the CDR3. This chain's CDR3 is CASRRRENTGELFF. The CDR3 nucleotides read TGTGCCAGCAGGCGCAGGGAGAACACCGGGGAGCTGTTTTTT.

This clonotype was counted many times. The genes are TRBV12-3 or TRBV12-4 and TRBJ2-2, with D possibly matching TRBD1 (6 bases). The germline V and J ends were trimmed by 6 bases and 3 bases, with 23 bases remaining between them. The CDR3 spans 18 residues. The CDR3, as DNA: TGTGCCAGCAGAAAACTCGAAAACAGACAGGCGTACACCGGGGAGCTGTTTTTT. Protein sequence: CASRKLENRQAYTGELFF.

This clonotype was recorded many times. The chain uses TRBV15 and TRBJ2-5; no clear D gene. Germline assignment: CDR1 LNHNV and CDR2 YYDKDF (reference sequence). Trimming removed 8 bases from V and 0 bases from J, with 10 bases in between. The CDR3 is made up of 13 amino acids. The CDR3 DNA is TGTGCCACCTCACCAGCTCACCAAGAGACCCAGTACTTC. Its protein product is CATSPAHQETQYF. Variable domain in full (rest from reference TRBV15 and TRBJ2-5): DAMVIQNPRYQVTQFGKPVTLSCSQTLNHNVMYWYQQKSSQAPKLLFHYYDKDFNNEADTPDNFQSRRPNTSFCFLDIRSPGLGDTAMYLCATSPAHQETQYFGPGTRLLVL.

This clonotype was counted between two and nine times. The gene calls are TRBV6-5 and TRBJ1-1, with D unclear. The CDR3 has 15 amino acids. CDR1 is MNHEY and CDR2 is SVGAGI in the germline V gene. V gave up 2 bases and J gave up 1 base, with 11 bases separating them. Written as DNA, the CDR3 is TGTGCCAGCAGTTACCGGACTTGGGAGAACACTGAAGCTTTCTTT. Protein sequence: CASSYRTWENTEAFF.

In its sample, this clonotype was seen a few times. CDR3: CASSWGVDKGDEQFF. The CDR3 DNA is TGTGCCAGTAGTTGGGGAGTGGATAAGGGGGATGAGCAGTTCTTC. The rearrangement links TRBV19 to TRBJ2-1, with D possibly matching TRBD1 (6 bases). Trimming pared 5 bases from V and 8 bases from J, leaving 19 bases between. The CDR3 sequence is 15 residues long. Germline lookup yields CDR1 LNHDA and CDR2 SQIVND (reference sequence).

There are many counts of this clonotype. The chain combines TRBV15 with TRBJ1-4, with D tentatively TRBD1 (5 bases). The germline gives CDR1 LNHNV, CDR2 YYDKDF (reference sequence). V was pared by 2 bases and J by 0 bases, with 7 bases between. This CDR3 is 15 amino acids long. CDR3 region: CATSRSTATNEKLFF. DNA for the CDR3: TGTGCCACCAGCAGATCGACAGCAACTAATGAAAAACTGTTTTTT.

At least ten counts were recorded for this clonotype. This chain joins TRBV6-5 and TRBJ2-1; 12 bases line up with TRBD2. CDR1 MNHEY and CDR2 SVGAGI come from the germline V gene. The length of the CDR3 is 16 residues. The trim removed 0 bases at V and 3 bases at J, leaving 0 bases unmatched. The CDR3 DNA sequence: TGTGCCAGCAGTTACTCGACTAGCGGGAGCTACAATGAGCAGTTCTTC. Its protein is CASSYSTSGSYNEQFF.

At least ten counts were recorded for this clonotype. The chain uses TRBV6-1 and TRBJ2-7; 12 nucleotides agree with TRBD2. Per the germline V gene, CDR1 is MNHNS and CDR2 is SASEGT. J gave up 2 bases and V 6 bases, and 20 bases lay outside the gene matches. The CDR3 totals 20 residues. The DNA of the CDR3 is TGTGCCAGCAGCTCTCGAAACGGGCTAGCGGGAGGGCGATGGGCCTACGAGCAGTACTTC. It codes for CASSSRNGLAGGRWAYEQYF.

This clonotype was observed a few times. V and J are TRBV11-2 and TRBJ2-3; 9 positions match TRBD2. V was pared by 5 bases and J by 4 bases, with 4 bases of the junction left unmatched. Germline assignment: CDR1 SGHAT and CDR2 FQNNGV. The CDR3 runs to 14 residues. The CDR3 loop reads CASSLRTSADTQYF. CDR3 DNA sequence: TGTGCCAGCAGCCTAAGGACTAGCGCAGATACGCAGTATTTT.